Considering frequency, the clone carrying this TCR beta chain is medium-sized. Its antigen is still unknown. The data derive from a study of T cell clusters in autoimmune cytopenias. Study results and caveats: TRB repertoire shifts in secondary cytopenia and chronic lymphocytic leukemia mostly reflected lymphoma, not autoimmunity. Comparing secondary cytopenia with chronic lymphocytic leukemia showed no cluster-lack signature, apparently masked by lymphoma repertoire. The T cell clusters came from computational analysis alone and lack functional validation.

The CDR3 consists of 14 residues. Germline lookup yields CDR1 LNHNV and CDR2 YYDKDF (reference sequence). TRB was amplified by touch-down multiplex PCR, primer pools A and B combined. From its re-call of the multiplex PCR reads, TCRdb lists each CDR3 protein once, without DNA. This sample contains about 4,000 distinct CDR3 sequences. Some 38,000 genome equivalents of blood DNA were amplified for TRB. The V and J genes are TRBV15 and TRBJ2-3; absent DNA, TCRdb's TRBD1 call cannot be checked. The sequence derives from a human donor with an autoimmune cytopenia or autoimmune hepatitis (not recorded which). The source material was peripheral blood. CDR3 loop: CATSRGGSTDTQYF.